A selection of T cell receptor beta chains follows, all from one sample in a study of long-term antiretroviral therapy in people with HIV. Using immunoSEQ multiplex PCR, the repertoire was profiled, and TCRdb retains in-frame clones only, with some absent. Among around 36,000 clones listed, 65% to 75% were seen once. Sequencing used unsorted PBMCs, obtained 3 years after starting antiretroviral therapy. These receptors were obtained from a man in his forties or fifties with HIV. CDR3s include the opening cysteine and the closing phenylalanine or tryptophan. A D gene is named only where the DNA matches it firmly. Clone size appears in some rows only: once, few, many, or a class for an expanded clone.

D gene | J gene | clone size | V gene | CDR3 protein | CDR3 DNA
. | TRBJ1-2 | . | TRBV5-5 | CASSPDSYYGYTF | TGTGCCAGCAGCCCGGACAGTTACTATGGCTACACCTTC
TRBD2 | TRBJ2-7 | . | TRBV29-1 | CSVSGSYEQYF | TGCAGCGTGAGCGGGAGTTACGAGCAGTACTTC
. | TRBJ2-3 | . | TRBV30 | CAWSPEGQSHTDTQYF | TGTGCCTGGAGTCCCGAAGGACAGTCTCACACAGATACGCAGTATTTT
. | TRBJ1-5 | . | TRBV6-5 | CASNTRRQLNQPQHF | TGTGCCAGCAACACCCGGCGGCAGCTCAATCAGCCCCAGCATTTT
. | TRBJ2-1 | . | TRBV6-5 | CASSFQLASSYNEQFF | TGTGCCAGCAGTTTCCAACTAGCCAGCTCCTACAATGAGCAGTTCTTC
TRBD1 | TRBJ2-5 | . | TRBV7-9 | CASSSNRGWVQETQYF | TGTGCCAGCAGCTCAAACAGGGGGTGGGTCCAAGAGACCCAGTACTTC
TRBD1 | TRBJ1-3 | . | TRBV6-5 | CASSPGQGRVYF | TGTGCCAGCAGTCCCGGACAGGGGCGAGTATATTTT
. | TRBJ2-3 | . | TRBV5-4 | CASRWGPSTDTQYF | TGTGCCAGCAGGTGGGGTCCTAGCACAGATACGCAGTATTTT
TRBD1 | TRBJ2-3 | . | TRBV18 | CASSRQGDWVNTQYF | TGTGCCAGCTCACGACAGGGGGACTGGGTAAATACGCAGTATTTT
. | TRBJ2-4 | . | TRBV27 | CASRSLGVGEGAKNIQYF | TGTGCCAGCAGATCCCTTGGGGTGGGGGAAGGAGCCAAAAACATTCAGTACTTC
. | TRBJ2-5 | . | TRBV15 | CATSRDLGQETQYF | TGTGCCACCAGCAGAGATCTCGGGCAAGAGACCCAGTACTTC
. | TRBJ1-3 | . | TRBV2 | CASSEGRGFFSGNTIYF | TGTGCCAGCAGTGAAGGCAGGGGCTTCTTCTCTGGAAACACCATATATTTT
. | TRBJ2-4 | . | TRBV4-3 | CASSQDRDIKNIQYF | TGCGCCAGCAGCCAAGATCGAGACATAAAAAACATTCAGTACTTC
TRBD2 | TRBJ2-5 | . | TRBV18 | CASSPREAGGETQYF | TGTGCCAGCTCACCCCGGGAAGCGGGAGGAGAGACCCAGTACTTC
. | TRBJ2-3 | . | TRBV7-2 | CASSQRQSTDTQYF | TGTGCCAGCAGCCAACGACAGAGCACAGATACGCAGTATTTT
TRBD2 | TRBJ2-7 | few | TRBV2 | CASTLAGPSGEQYF | TGTGCCAGCACTCTAGCGGGACCCTCGGGAGAGCAGTACTTC
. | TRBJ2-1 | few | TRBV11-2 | CASSWATQDRQFF | TGTGCCAGCAGCTGGGCCACCCAGGATCGGCAGTTCTTC
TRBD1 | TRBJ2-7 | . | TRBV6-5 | CASSLLPGTGASEQYF | TGTGCCAGCAGTTTACTCCCCGGGACAGGGGCCTCCGAGCAGTACTTC
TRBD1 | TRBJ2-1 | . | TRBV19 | CASTPQGAGSNEQFF | TGTGCCAGTACCCCACAGGGGGCGGGGTCGAATGAGCAGTTCTTC
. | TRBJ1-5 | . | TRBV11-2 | CASSLGGYSNQPQHF | TGTGCCAGCAGCTTGGGGGGGTATAGCAATCAGCCCCAGCATTTT
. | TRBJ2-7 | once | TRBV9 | CASSVSPTNYEQYF | TGTGCCAGCAGCGTATCCCCGACTAACTACGAGCAGTACTTC
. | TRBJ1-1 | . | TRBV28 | CASNRGGPNTEAFF | TGTGCCAGCAACCGTGGGGGGCCGAACACTGAAGCTTTCTTT
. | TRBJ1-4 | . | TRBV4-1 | CASSQGTVSNEKLFF | TGCGCCAGCAGCCAAGGGACAGTTTCTAATGAAAAACTGTTTTTT
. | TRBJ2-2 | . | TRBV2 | CASSETRFTGELFF | TGTGCCAGCAGTGAAACCCGATTCACCGGGGAGCTGTTTTTT
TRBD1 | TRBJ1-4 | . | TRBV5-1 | CASSPRTGGTNEKLFF | TGCGCCAGCAGCCCTCGGACAGGAGGTACTAATGAAAAACTGTTTTTT
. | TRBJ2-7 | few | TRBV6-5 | CASPGAEDF | TGTGCCAGCCCTGGGGCTGAGGACTTC
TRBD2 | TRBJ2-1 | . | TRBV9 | CASSAPSGRAYNEQFF | TGTGCCAGCAGCGCCCCTAGCGGGAGGGCCTACAATGAGCAGTTCTTC
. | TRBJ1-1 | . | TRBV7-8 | CASSPPQQLQAFF | TGTGCCAGCAGCCCCCCCCAACAGCTACAAGCTTTCTTT
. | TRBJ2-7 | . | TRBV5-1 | CASSLKGNDYEQYF | TGCGCCAGCAGCTTGAAGGGTAATGACTACGAGCAGTACTTC
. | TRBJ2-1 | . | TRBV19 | CASSTPGRHYNEQFF | TGTGCCAGTAGTACCCCAGGTAGGCACTACAATGAGCAGTTCTTC
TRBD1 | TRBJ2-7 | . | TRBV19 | CASSIARGYEQYF | TGTGCCAGTAGTATCGCCAGGGGGTACGAGCAGTACTTC
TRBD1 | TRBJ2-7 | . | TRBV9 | CASSAGQARSYEQYF | TGTGCCAGCAGCGCCGGACAGGCCCGCTCCTACGAGCAGTACTTC
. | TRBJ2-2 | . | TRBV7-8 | CASSLDPTGGELFF | TGTGCCAGCAGCTTAGACCCCACAGGCGGGGAGCTGTTTTTT
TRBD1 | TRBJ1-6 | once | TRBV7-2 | CASSLRLTGSSYNSPLHF | TGTGCCAGCAGTCTTAGACTGACAGGGAGCTCCTATAATTCACCCCTCCACTTT
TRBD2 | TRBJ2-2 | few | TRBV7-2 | CASSQTSGVNTGELFF | TGTGCCAGCAGCCAGACTAGCGGGGTTAACACCGGGGAGCTGTTTTTT
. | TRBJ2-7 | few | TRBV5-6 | CASSPLASSYEQYF | TGTGCCAGCAGCCCTTTGGCGAGCTCCTACGAGCAGTACTTC
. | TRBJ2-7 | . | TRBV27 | CASSLSAVSYEQYF | TGTGCCAGCAGTTTATCGGCGGTTTCCTACGAGCAGTACTTC
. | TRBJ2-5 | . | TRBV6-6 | CASSYFTGSSDF | TGTGCCAGCAGTTACTTCACAGGGTCTTCGGACTTC
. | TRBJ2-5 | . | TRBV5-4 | CASSLPQGGQETQYF | TGTGCCAGCAGCCTTCCACAGGGCGGCCAAGAGACCCAGTACTTC
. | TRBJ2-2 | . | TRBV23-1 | CASTPTSTHTGELFF | TGCGCCAGCACCCCTACTTCGACTCACACCGGGGAGCTGTTTTTT
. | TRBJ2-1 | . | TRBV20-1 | CSAGDSLEQFF | TGCAGTGCCGGGGACTCCCTTGAGCAGTTCTTC
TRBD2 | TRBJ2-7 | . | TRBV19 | CASSLAGSADEQYF | TGTGCCAGTAGTCTAGCGGGGTCCGCGGACGAGCAGTACTTC
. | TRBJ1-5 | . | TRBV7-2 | CASSSYNQPQHF | TGTGCCAGCAGCTCGTACAATCAGCCCCAGCATTTT
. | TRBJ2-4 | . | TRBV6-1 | CASSVDGGQWDIQYF | TGTGCCAGCAGTGTTGACGGGGGGCAATGGGACATTCAGTACTTC
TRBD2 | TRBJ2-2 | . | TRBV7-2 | CASSLDLASGRAITGELFF | TGTGCCAGCAGCTTAGATCTGGCTAGCGGGAGGGCCATCACCGGGGAGCTGTTTTTT
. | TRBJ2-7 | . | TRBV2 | CASSWTSYEQYF | TGTGCCAGCAGTTGGACCTCCTACGAGCAGTACTTC
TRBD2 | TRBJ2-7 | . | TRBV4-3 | CASSQGLAGYYEQYF | TGCGCCAGCAGCCAAGGGCTAGCGGGCTACTACGAGCAGTACTTC
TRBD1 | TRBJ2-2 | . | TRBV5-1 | CASSLARGQTGELFF | TGCGCCAGCAGCTTGGCCAGGGGGCAGACCGGGGAGCTGTTTTTT
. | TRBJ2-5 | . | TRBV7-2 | CASSFPVQETQYF | TGTGCCAGCAGCTTCCCTGTCCAAGAGACCCAGTACTTC
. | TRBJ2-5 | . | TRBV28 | CASSLAGGLQTQYF | TGTGCCAGCAGTTTGGCAGGAGGATTACAGACCCAGTACTTC
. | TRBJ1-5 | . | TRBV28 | CASRVNRNQPQHF | TGTGCCAGCAGAGTAAACAGAAATCAGCCCCAGCATTTT
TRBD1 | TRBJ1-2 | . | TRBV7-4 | CASSPQTGPLYGYTF | TGTGCCAGCAGCCCACAGACAGGGCCTCTCTATGGCTACACCTTC
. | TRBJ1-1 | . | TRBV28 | CASSLGTEAFF | TGTGCCAGCAGTTTAGGAACTGAAGCTTTCTTT
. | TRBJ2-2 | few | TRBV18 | CASSPSRGTGELFF | TGTGCCAGCTCACCATCTCGGGGCACCGGGGAGCTGTTTTTT
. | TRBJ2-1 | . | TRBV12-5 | CASGPRTRQAYNEQFF | TGTGCTAGTGGCCCCCGGACTCGCCAGGCCTACAATGAGCAGTTCTTC
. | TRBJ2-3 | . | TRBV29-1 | CSVEGMGMPDTQYF | TGCAGCGTTGAGGGGATGGGGATGCCAGATACGCAGTATTTT